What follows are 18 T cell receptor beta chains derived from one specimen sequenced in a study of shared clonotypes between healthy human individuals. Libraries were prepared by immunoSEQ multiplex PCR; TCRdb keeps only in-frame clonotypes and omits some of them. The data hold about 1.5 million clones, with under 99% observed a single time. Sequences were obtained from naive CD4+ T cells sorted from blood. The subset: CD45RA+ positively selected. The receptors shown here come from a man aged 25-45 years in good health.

The CDR3 region has the DNA TGTGCCAGCAGTTACTCGCACAGGGCCGAGCAGTACTTC. Its translation is CASSYSHRAEQYF. V gene TRBV6-6 combines with J gene TRBJ2-7, with D perhaps matching TRBD1 (6 bases). The V gene lost 0 bases and the J gene lost 6 bases, with 9 bases spanning the gap. This CDR3 comprises 13 residues. Germline V gene data show CDR1 as MNHNY and CDR2 as SVGAGI (reference sequence).

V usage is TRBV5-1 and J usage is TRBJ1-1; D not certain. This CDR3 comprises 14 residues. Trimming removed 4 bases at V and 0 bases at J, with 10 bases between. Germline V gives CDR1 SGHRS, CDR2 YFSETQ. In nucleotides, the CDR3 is TGCGCCAGCAGCAGGTTAGGGATGAACACTGAAGCTTTCTTT. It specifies CASSRLGMNTEAFF.

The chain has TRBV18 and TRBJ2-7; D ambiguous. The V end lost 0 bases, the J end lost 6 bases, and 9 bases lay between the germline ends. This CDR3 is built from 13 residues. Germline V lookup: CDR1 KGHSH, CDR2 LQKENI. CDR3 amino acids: CASSPPSRTEQYF. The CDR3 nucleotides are TGTGCCAGCTCACCACCGTCCAGGACCGAGCAGTACTTC.

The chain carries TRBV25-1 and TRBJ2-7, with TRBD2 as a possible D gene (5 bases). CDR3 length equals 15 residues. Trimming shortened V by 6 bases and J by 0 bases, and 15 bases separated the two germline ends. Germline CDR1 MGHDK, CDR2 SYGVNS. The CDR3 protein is CASRPSRVGSYEQYF. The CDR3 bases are TGTGCCAGCAGACCTTCGAGGGTTGGCTCCTACGAGCAGTACTTC.

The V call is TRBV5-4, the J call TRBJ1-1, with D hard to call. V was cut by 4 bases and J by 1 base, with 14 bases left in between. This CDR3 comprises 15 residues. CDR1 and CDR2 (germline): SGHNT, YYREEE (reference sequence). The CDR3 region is CASSGSVDPNTEAFF. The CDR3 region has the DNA TGTGCCAGCAGCGGAAGCGTGGACCCGAACACTGAAGCTTTCTTT.

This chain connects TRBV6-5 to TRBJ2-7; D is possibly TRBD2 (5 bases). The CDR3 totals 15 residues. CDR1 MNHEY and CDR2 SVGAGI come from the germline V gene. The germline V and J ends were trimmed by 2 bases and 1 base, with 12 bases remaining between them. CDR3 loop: CASSYGLRESYEQYF. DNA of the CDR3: TGTGCCAGCAGTTACGGCTTACGGGAATCCTACGAGCAGTACTTC.

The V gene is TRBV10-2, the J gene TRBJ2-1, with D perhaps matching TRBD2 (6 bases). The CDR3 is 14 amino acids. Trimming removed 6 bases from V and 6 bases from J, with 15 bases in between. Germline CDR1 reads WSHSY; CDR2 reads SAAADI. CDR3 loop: CASRDGTYTNEQFF. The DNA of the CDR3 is TGCGCCAGCAGGGACGGGACTTATACCAATGAGCAGTTCTTC.

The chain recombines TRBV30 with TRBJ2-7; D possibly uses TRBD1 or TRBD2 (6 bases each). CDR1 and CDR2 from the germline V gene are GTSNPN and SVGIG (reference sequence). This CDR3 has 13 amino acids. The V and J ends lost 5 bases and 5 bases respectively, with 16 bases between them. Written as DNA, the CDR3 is TGTGCCTGGGGAGGGGGGTCTGACCACGAGCAGTACTTC. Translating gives CAWGGGSDHEQYF.

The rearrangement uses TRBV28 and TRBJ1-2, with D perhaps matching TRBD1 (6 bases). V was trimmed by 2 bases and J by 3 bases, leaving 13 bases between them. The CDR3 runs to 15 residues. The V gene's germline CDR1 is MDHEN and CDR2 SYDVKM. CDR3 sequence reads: CASSLGGGPYYGYTF. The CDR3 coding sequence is TGTGCCAGCAGTTTAGGAGGGGGTCCCTACTATGGCTACACCTTC.

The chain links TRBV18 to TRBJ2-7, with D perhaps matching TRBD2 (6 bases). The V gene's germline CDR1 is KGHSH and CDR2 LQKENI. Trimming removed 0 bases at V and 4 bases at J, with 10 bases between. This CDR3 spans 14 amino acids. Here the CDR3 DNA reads TGTGCCAGCTCACCACCGCACGGGGGTTACGAGCAGTACTTC. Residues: CASSPPHGGYEQYF.

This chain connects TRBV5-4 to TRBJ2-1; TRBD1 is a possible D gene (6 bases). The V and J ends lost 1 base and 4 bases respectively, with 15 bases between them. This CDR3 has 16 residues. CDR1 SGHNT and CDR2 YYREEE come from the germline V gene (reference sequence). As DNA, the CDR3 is TGTGCCAGCAGCTTGTATGGCAGGGGAGTATACAATGAGCAGTTCTTC. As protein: CASSLYGRGVYNEQFF.

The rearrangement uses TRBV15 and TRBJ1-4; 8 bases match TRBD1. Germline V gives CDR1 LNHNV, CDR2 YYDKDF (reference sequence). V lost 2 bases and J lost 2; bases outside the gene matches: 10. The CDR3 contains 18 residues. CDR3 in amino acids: CATSRLGTGGGTNEKLFF. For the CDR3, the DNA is TGTGCCACCAGCAGACTCGGGACAGGAGGAGGGACTAATGAAAAACTGTTTTTT.

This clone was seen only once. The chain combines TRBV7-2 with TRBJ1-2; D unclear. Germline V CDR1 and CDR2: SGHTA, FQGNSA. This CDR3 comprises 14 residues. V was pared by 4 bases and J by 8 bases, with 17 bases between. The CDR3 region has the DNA TGTGCCAGCAGCTCGCTTGGCTCCTATAAGGGCTACACCTTC. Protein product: CASSSLGSYKGYTF. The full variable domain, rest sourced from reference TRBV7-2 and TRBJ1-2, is GAGVSQSPSNKVTEKGKDVELRCDPISGHTALYWYRQSLGQGLEFLIYFQGNSAPDKSGLPSDRFSAERTGGSVSTLTIQRTQQEDSAVYLCASSSLGSYKGYTFGSGTRLTVV.

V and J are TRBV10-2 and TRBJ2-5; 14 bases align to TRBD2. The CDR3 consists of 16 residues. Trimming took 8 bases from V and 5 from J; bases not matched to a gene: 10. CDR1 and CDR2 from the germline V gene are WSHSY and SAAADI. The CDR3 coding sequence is TGCGCCAGCTCGTTATTGGGACTAGCGGGAGTGGAGACCCAGTACTTC. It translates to CASSLLGLAGVETQYF.

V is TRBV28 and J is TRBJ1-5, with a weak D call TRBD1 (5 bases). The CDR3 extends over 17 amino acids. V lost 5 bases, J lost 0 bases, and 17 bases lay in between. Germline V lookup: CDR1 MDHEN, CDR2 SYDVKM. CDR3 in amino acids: CASSGPGASYSNQPQHF. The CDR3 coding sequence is TGTGCCAGCAGTGGACCTGGGGCCTCGTATAGCAATCAGCCCCAGCATTTT.

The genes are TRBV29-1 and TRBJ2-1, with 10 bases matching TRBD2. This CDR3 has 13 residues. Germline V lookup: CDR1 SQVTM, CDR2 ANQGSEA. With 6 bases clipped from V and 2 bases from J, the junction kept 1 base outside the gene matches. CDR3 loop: CSVGTSAYNEQFF. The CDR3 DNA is TGCAGCGTGGGGACTAGCGCCTACAATGAGCAGTTCTTC.

CDR3 sequence: CASSEGGLWDGYTF. CDR3 DNA: TGTGCCAGCAGTGAAGGGGGGCTTTGGGATGGCTACACCTTC. The V and J genes are TRBV2 and TRBJ1-2, with D perhaps TRBD1 (6 bases). The germline V and J ends were trimmed by 1 base and 6 bases, with 12 bases remaining between them. The CDR3 consists of 14 residues. Germline CDR1 reads SNHLY; CDR2 reads FYNNEI.

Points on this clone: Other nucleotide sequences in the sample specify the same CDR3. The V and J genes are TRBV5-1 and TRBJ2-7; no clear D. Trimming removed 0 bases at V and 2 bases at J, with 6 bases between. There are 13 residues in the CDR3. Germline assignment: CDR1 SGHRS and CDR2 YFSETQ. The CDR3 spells CASSLAAPYEQYF. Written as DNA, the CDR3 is TGCGCCAGCAGCTTGGCGGCGCCCTACGAGCAGTACTTC.